A single T cell receptor beta chain is shown here with its context. This clonotype came up many times. The target of this receptor is not known. Base-call qualities are not available, and no considerably larger clone is one nucleotide away. This record belongs to a study of Graves' ophthalmopathy and Graves' hyperthyroidism (dated by TCRdb to 2016 to 2019). The study in broad terms: Peripheral blood samples were taken at the time of initial diagnosis, before any treatment was given. To tell Graves' ophthalmopathy apart from Graves' hyperthyroidism, and to predict which patients would progress to ophthalmopathy, the study relied on TCR beta repertoire signatures. In total, around 140 blood samples were TCR-sequenced: 40 to 45 ophthalmopathy, under 85 hyperthyroidism and approximately 17 hyperthyroidism-to-ophthalmopathy patients. To explore V-J signatures that distinguish ophthalmopathy from hyperthyroidism, a discovery set of 100 patients was enrolled, made up of 40 to 45 with ophthalmopathy and 57 with stable hyperthyroidism. An independent validation cohort was composed of fewer than 20 hyperthyroidism patients and more than 15 patients who later progressed from hyperthyroidism to ophthalmopathy. In over 5 hyperthyroidism patients, the T-cell repertoires found in thyroid tissue were compared with those found in blood. Following sample collection, hyperthyroidism patients were given methimazole at a starting dose of 30 mg daily, and ophthalmopathy patients were given high-dose intravenous methylprednisolone. For training and testing, the approximately 92 patients in the discovery cohort were randomly divided in a 7:3 ratio.

For repertoire sequencing, the TCR beta CDR3 regions were amplified from RNA transcripts. HTBI primers and the Qiagen OneStep RT-PCR kit were used in a first-round RT-PCR, which was followed by a second-round multiplex PCR, size selection and purification. Libraries were sequenced on an Illumina HiSeq2000 using paired-end 100 bp reads. Per the authors' processing: Reads were processed with SOAPnuke, discarding reads with adapters, uncalled bases, mean Phred below 15, or no exact constant-primer or identifier match. COPE v1.2.5 was used to merge the high-quality paired reads. Each unique nucleotide sequence was treated as a clonotype, and MiTCR v1.1 was used to align the clonotypes to the IMGT TRB V, D and J references. The analysis was limited to V-J combinations with a frequency above 0.0001, which together covered 99.2% of the repertoires. For each V-J combination, a TCR clonal expansion and chaos score was defined as F50 clonal expansion divided by the chaos observed in the TCRdist matrix. Welch's t-statistics and random forest were used to reduce features to about a dozen V-J combinations, which were fed into a naive Bayes classifier. Thyroid-blood repertoire similarity was quantified with the Morisita-Horn index. The public reads were run again by TCRdb, first through fastp at Q25 and then through MiXCR, and only productive beta chains were kept. When rows share a CDR3 protein, they turn into one entry using the most common DNA and genes. TCRdb, rather than the study authors, made the V and J calls. This sample has a few hundred thousand distinct CDR3 sequences in its table, and around 18% of those were observed once. More than 1.5% of the sample rests with the top ten.

Ophthalmopathy patients were characterized by moderately to severely active disease, a Clinical Activity Score of at least 3, a NOSPECS grade of at least 4, and a disease duration under 3 months. Patients with other autoimmune diseases, uncontrolled infections, pregnancy or lactation were excluded from the study. Diagnosis relied on clinical symptoms, serum thyroxine, TRAb, thyroid ultrasound and orbital computed tomography. PBMCs were isolated from 8 to 10 ml of fresh peripheral blood by Ficoll-Paque density gradient centrifugation. Total RNA was extracted with Trizol reagent and quality-checked on an Agilent 2100 Bioanalyzer. V is shortened by 1 base, J by 0 bases, and the region joining them spans 10 bases. Per the germline V gene (reference sequence), SEHNR is the CDR1 and FQNEAQ is the CDR2. Counted from cysteine to phenylalanine, this CDR3 has 15 amino acids. Only CDR3 DNA remains: 45 bases, in frame from the first base.

The full study reports these points: The 13-signature model separated ophthalmopathy from stable hyperthyroidism with approximately 90% sensitivity and 81.08% specificity in cross-validation, and 80%/75% in the test set. In validation, the model predicted ophthalmopathy progression with 55% to 71% sensitivity and approximately 72% specificity; fewer than 15 predicted patients were CT-confirmed with GO in a median of about 7.1 months. Among expanded thyroid clonotypes with frequency above 0.001, most also showed up in blood, which suggests that blood repertoires may reflect the thyroid immune response. Sample size was not predetermined statistically, and investigators were not blinded to group allocation.

Recombination connected TRBV7-9 to TRBJ2-7; the D gene lacks a confident call. The sequenced sample consisted of peripheral blood. This sequence originates from a woman in her late teens or twenties with Graves' ophthalmopathy. Donor details come from another sample of the same person, matched by shared clones. The DNA reads as follows: TGTGCCAGCAGCTTAGGGACGGTCAGCTCCTACGAGCAGTACTTC. This yields the protein CASSLGTVSSYEQYF.